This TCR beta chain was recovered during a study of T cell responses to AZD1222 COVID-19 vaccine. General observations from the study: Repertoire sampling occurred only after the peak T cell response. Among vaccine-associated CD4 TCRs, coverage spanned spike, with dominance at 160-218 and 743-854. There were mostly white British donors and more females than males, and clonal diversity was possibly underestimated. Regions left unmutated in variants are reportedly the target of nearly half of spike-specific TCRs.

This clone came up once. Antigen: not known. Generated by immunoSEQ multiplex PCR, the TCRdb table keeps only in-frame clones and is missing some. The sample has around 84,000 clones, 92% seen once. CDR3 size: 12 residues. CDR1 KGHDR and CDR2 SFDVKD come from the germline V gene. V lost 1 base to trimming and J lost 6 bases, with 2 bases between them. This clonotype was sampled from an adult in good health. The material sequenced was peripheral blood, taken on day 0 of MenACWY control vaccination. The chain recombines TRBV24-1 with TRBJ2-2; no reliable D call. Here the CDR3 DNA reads TGTGCCACCAGTGATTTTTCCGGGGAGCTGTTTTTT. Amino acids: CATSDFSGELFF.